These T cell receptor beta chains were read from a single sample in a study of CD8 T cells in ankylosing spondylitis. TCRdb reprocessed the 5' RACE reads with MiXCR, giving one entry per CDR3 protein. This table has about 36,000 distinct CDR3 sequences, about 6.3% appearing once. Sequencing was done on a sample of blood, either unsorted or a sorted T cell fraction (not recorded which). These receptor sequences come from a male donor with ankylosing spondylitis or in good health (not recorded which). Both conserved end residues are part of each CDR3. Fields, in order: J gene, D gene, clone size, V gene, CDR3 length, CDR3 DNA, CDR3 protein. D genes are given only for firm matches. The size field is filled for only some rows; it gives once, few, many or a size class.

TRBJ1-5 - many TRBV7-9 15 TGTGCCAGCAGCTTATTGAGTGCAGGCAATCAGCCCCAGCATTTT CASSLLSAGNQPQHF
TRBJ2-3 - many TRBV18 18 TGTGCCAGCTCACCCTCGGACAGACCCCCTTCTAGCACAGATACGCAGTATTTT CASSPSDRPPSSTDTQYF
TRBJ1-1 - many TRBV28 15 TGTGCCAGCAGCTTACAGGGAAGTGGAAACACTGAAGCTTTCTTT CASSLQGSGNTEAFF
TRBJ2-7 - many TRBV3-1 14 TGTGCCAGCAGCCAAGGGGCGGCGGGCTACGAGCAGTACTTC CASSQGAAGYEQYF
TRBJ2-1 - many TRBV15 15 TGTGCCACCAGCAGAGATCGGGGTCAGTACAATGAGCAGTTCTTC CATSRDRGQYNEQFF
TRBJ1-5 - many TRBV24-1 15 TGTGCCACCAGTGATGAGGGTATTAGCAATCAGCCCCAGCATTTT CATSDEGISNQPQHF
TRBJ2-5 TRBD2 many TRBV4-2 15 TGTTCCAGCAGCCAAGATTGGGGAGCTAGCGGGGCCCAGTACTTC CSSSQDWGASGAQYF
TRBJ2-1 - many TRBV11-3 15 TGTGCCAGCAGCTCCACAGGGTACCCCTTGGATGAGCAGTTCTTC CASSSTGYPLDEQFF
TRBJ2-4 - many TRBV20-1 14 TGCAGTGCTAGACCCAGAGTGGGTTACAACATTCAGTACTTC CSARPRVGYNIQYF
TRBJ2-1 TRBD1 - TRBV9 15 TGTGCCAGCAGCGTAGAGACAGGGGCCTACAATGAGCAGTTCTTC CASSVETGAYNEQFF
TRBJ2-3 TRBD1 many TRBV5-1 16 TGCGCCAGCAGCGTCGATCCGGGACAGGGGACAGATACGCAGTATTTT CASSVDPGQGTDTQYF
TRBJ1-2 - few TRBV7-8 14 TGTGCCAGCAGCCTAAGAAACGTGGGCTATGGCTACACCTTC CASSLRNVGYGYTF
TRBJ2-5 - many TRBV20-1 14 TGCAGTGCTAGAGATGGCAGGGGTGGTGAGACCCAGTACTTC CSARDGRGGETQYF
TRBJ2-1 - many TRBV20-1 12 TGCAGTGCTAGCTTGGGACGCAATGAGCAGTTCTTC CSASLGRNEQFF
TRBJ2-3 TRBD1 many TRBV5-1 14 TGCGCCAGCAGCTTGGCGACAGGGTCAGATACGCAGTATTTT CASSLATGSDTQYF
TRBJ2-1 - many TRBV25-1 15 TGTGCCAGCACTTCGCATCCCCCCCTAAACAATGAGCAGTTCTTC CASTSHPPLNNEQFF
TRBJ2-1 - many TRBV25-1 14 TGTGCCAGCAGTGGAGCGTACAACTACAATGAGCAGTTCTTC CASSGAYNYNEQFF
TRBJ1-5 TRBD1 - TRBV5-1 14 TGCGCCAGCAGCAATAGACAGGGAGGGCAGCCCCAGCATTTT CASSNRQGGQPQHF
TRBJ2-2 - - TRBV9 12 TGTGCCAGCAGCGTCAACACCGCGGAGCTGTTTTTT CASSVNTAELFF
TRBJ1-1 TRBD1 medium-sized TRBV29-1 15 TGCAGCGTCCAGGGGGGATGGGGCATGAACACTGAAGCTTTCTTT CSVQGGWGMNTEAFF
TRBJ2-5 - many TRBV5-1 13 TGCGCCAGCAGTGGTCAAACCCCCGGGACCCAGTACTTC CASSGQTPGTQYF
TRBJ2-2 TRBD2 many TRBV27 17 TGTGCCAGCAGCTTGGGACTAGCGGGAGGAAACACCGGGGAGCTGTTTTTT CASSLGLAGGNTGELFF
TRBJ2-3 - many TRBV5-1 14 TGCGCCAGCAGCTTGGGGCAGCTCACAGATACGCAGTATTTT CASSLGQLTDTQYF
TRBJ2-6 - many TRBV5-1 15 TGCGCCAGCAGCTTGGTTCAGGCTGGGGCCAACGTCCTGACTTTC CASSLVQAGANVLTF
TRBJ2-7 TRBD1 many TRBV20-1 12 TGCAGTGCTAGAAGGGACAGCTACGAGCAGTACTTC CSARRDSYEQYF
TRBJ1-2 TRBD1 many TRBV6-1 15 TGTGCCAGCAGTGGGCGGACAGGGGGCGCCTATGGCTACACCTTC CASSGRTGGAYGYTF
TRBJ2-3 - many TRBV5-1 15 TGCGCCAGCAGCTTGGCGGGACCCCACACAGATACGCAGTATTTT CASSLAGPHTDTQYF
TRBJ1-3 - many TRBV12-3/TRBV12-4 18 TGTGCCAGCAGTTTGGGGCGGGCCAGCGTCAGCTCTGGAAACACCATATATTTT CASSLGRASVSSGNTIYF
TRBJ2-3 TRBD2 many TRBV27 14 TGTGCCAGCAGTCCCGGGACTAGCGGAGATACGCAGTATTTT CASSPGTSGDTQYF